Each of the 3 T cell receptor beta chains below was sequenced from the same sample in a study of T cells in Graves' hyperthyroidism and ophthalmopathy. RNA transcripts yielded amplified TCR beta CDR3 regions. Primed by the HTBI set, a first-round RT-PCR was run on the TCR CDR3. One entry per CDR3 protein results from TCRdb running MiXCR on the multiplex PCR reads. The sample lists fewer than 900,000 distinct CDR3 sequences; about 17% were seen once. Sequenced material: blood. The receptors were sampled from a man between 18 and 35 years old with Graves' hyperthyroidism.

This clonotype came up a few times. The chain carries TRBV11-2 and TRBJ2-5, with 11 bases identical to TRBD2. Trimming at V came to 5 bases and at J to 2 bases, leaving 4 bases not matched to a gene. The germline V gene has CDR1 SGHAT and CDR2 FQNNGV. The CDR3 length is 15 residues. The CDR3 spells CASSILAGDQETQYF. CDR3 sequence (DNA): TGTGCCAGCAGCATACTAGCGGGAGATCAAGAGACCCAGTACTTC. Variable domain in full (rest from reference TRBV11-2 and TRBJ2-5): EAGVAQSPRYKIIEKRQSVAFWCNPISGHATLYWYQQILGQGPKLLIQFQNNGVVDDSQLPKDRFSAERLKGVDSTLKIQPAKLEDSAVYLCASSILAGDQETQYFGPGTRLLVL.

The chain combines TRBV29-1 with TRBJ2-2; no firm D call. V lost 3 bases and J 1 base, leaving 6 bases between the germline ends. CDR3 length: 13 amino acids. Germline CDR1 SQVTM, CDR2 ANQGSEA. The CDR3 nucleotides are TGCAGCGTTGATGACGGGAACACCGGGGAGCTGTTTTTT. Its translation: CSVDDGNTGELFF.

In this sample, this clonotype turned up many times. The genes are TRBV27 and TRBJ2-1; possibly TRBD1 for D (5 bases). The CDR3 loop spans 13 amino acids. Germline CDR1 reads MNHEY; CDR2 reads SMNVEV (reference sequence). The ends were cut back, 3 bases at V and 8 bases at J, with 11 bases in the middle. The CDR3 DNA sequence: TGTGCCAGCAGTTTGAGAAGGGGCTATGAGCAGTTCTTC. Amino acids: CASSLRRGYEQFF.